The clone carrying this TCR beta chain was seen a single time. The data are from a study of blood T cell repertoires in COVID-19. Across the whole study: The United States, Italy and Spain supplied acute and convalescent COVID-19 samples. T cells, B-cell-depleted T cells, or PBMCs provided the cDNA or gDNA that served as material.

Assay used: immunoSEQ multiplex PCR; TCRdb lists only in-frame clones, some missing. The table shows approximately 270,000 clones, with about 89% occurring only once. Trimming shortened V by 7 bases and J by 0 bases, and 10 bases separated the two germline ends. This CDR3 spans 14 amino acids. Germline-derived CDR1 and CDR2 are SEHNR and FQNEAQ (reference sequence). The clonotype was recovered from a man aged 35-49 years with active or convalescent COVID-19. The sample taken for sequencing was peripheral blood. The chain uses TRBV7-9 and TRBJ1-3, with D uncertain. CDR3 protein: CASTYQFSGNTIYF. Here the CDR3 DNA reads TGTGCCAGCACTTATCAGTTCTCTGGAAACACCATATATTTT.